Listed here are 19 T cell receptor beta chains from one sample, sequenced in a study of cytomegalovirus exposure and HLA in healthy donors. Researchers ran the PCR with 60 Vbeta and 13 Jbeta primers. Profiling relied on immunoSEQ multiplex PCR, and the TCRdb table lists in-frame clones only, not all of them. The sample's table shows tens of thousands of clones. Sequencing was performed on PBMCs. Receptor source: a woman aged 50 to 60 in good health and CMV-seropositive.

This chain joins TRBV7-8 and TRBJ1-1; D remains ambiguous. Germline CDR1 SGHVS, CDR2 FQNEAQ. The ends were cut back, 0 bases at V and 10 bases at J, with 12 bases in the middle. This CDR3 spans 13 amino acids. The CDR3 nucleotides read TGTGCCAGCAGCTTAGCTTCTAATCTGGTAGCTTTCTTT. Protein product: CASSLASNLVAFF.

The CDR3 nucleotides read TGTGCCAGCAACAGGGTGGCCGAGCAGTACTTC. It codes for CASNRVAEQYF. This chain connects TRBV28 to TRBJ2-7; tentatively, D is TRBD1 (6 bases). CDR1 and CDR2 from the germline V gene are MDHEN and SYDVKM. The CDR3 covers 11 residues. V lost 7 bases, J lost 6 bases, and 10 bases lay in between.

The chain couples TRBV4-2 to TRBJ1-1, with D unclear. Germline-derived CDR1 and CDR2 are LGHNA and YNFKEQ. This CDR3 has 13 amino acids. Deletions cut 3 bases from V and 6 bases from J, with 11 bases between. CDR3 DNA: TGTGCCAGCAGCCAGAATCCGGGATCTGAAGCTTTCTTT. Amino acid sequence: CASSQNPGSEAFF.

The chain carries TRBV29-1 and TRBJ1-2; D may be TRBD1 (5 bases). Germline CDR1 is SQVTM and CDR2 is ANQGSEA. The ends were cut back, 4 bases at V and 0 bases at J, with 9 bases in the middle. The CDR3 has 13 amino acids. CDR3 sequence reads: CSVVKGTNYGYTF. The CDR3 bases are TGCAGCGTTGTTAAGGGGACTAACTATGGCTACACCTTC.

The chain couples TRBV14 to TRBJ2-1; 11 nucleotides agree with TRBD2. Germline CDR1 SGHDN, CDR2 FVKESK. Losses at the gene ends were 1 base for V and 7 bases for J; bases not matched to a gene: 12. This CDR3 has 18 residues. CDR3 protein: CASSQARGLAGGENEQFF. DNA for the CDR3: TGTGCCAGCAGCCAAGCTAGAGGGCTAGCGGGAGGTGAAAATGAGCAGTTCTTC. Supplemented by reference TRBV14 and TRBJ2-1, the full variable domain reads EAGVTQFPSHSVIEKGQTVTLRCDPISGHDNLYWYRRVMGKEIKFLLHFVKESKQDESGMPNNRFLAERTGGTYSTLKVQPAELEDSGVYFCASSQARGLAGGENEQFFGPGTRLTVL.

The V gene is TRBV19, the J gene TRBJ2-7; D is possibly TRBD2 (6 bases). The germline V gene encodes CDR1 LNHDA and CDR2 SQIVND (reference sequence). This CDR3 spans 13 amino acids. The ends were cut back, 8 bases at V and 3 bases at J, with 14 bases in the middle. The DNA of the CDR3 is TGTGCCAGTTCCCCGGGACTTATCTACGAGCAGTACTTC. Amino acid sequence: CASSPGLIYEQYF.

The chain combines TRBV4-2 with TRBJ1-4, with D possibly TRBD1 on 5 matching bases. This CDR3 is 15 amino acids long. Between the trimmed V and J ends, which lost 0 bases and 9 bases, there was a span of 14 bases. Germline V gives CDR1 LGHNA, CDR2 YNFKEQ. The CDR3 DNA sequence: TGTGCCAGCAGCCAAGATAGAACAGGTAGACAAAAACTGTTTTTT. This codes for CASSQDRTGRQKLFF.

The rearrangement joins TRBV7-2 to TRBJ2-7; D possibly corresponds to TRBD1 (7 bases). The CDR3 is made up of 17 amino acids. Trimming took off 2 bases at V and 7 bases at J, with 24 bases between the two ends. In germline, CDR1 is SGHTA, CDR2 FQGNSA. CDR3 DNA: TGTGCCAGCAGCTTAAAGTGGGGCCAGGGGGGCGGGAAGGAGCAGTACTTC. Protein product: CASSLKWGQGGGKEQYF.

V and J are TRBV6-6 and TRBJ2-5; no definite D call. The DNA end lines up better with TRBJ2-7; the J call may be wrong. Germline-derived CDR1 and CDR2 are MNHNY and SVGAGI (reference sequence). The CDR3 totals 11 residues. This chain's CDR3 is CASSYSLEQYF. CDR3 in DNA: TGTGCCAGCAGTTACTCGCTCGAGCAGTACTTC.

The rearrangement uses TRBV27 and TRBJ2-3, with D tentatively TRBD2 (7 bases). The CDR3 has 18 amino acids. Germline V gene sequence: CDR1 MNHEY, CDR2 SMNVEV (reference sequence). Trimming cost V 6 bases and J 0 bases, with 22 bases left between them. CDR3 sequence: CASSSEEPGGISTDTQYF. The CDR3 nucleotides read TGTGCCAGCAGCTCGGAGGAACCGGGGGGCATTAGCACAGATACGCAGTATTTT.

The V call is TRBV4-1, the J call TRBJ2-7; 10 positions agree with TRBD2. CDR1 MGHRA and CDR2 YSYEKL come from the germline V gene. The CDR3 runs 15 residues. The ends lost 6 bases at V and 0 bases at J; junction bases unmatched: 5. The chain's CDR3 is CASSRLAGNSYEQYF. The DNA for the CDR3 is TGCGCCAGCAGTCGACTAGCGGGTAACTCCTACGAGCAGTACTTC.

The chain's CDR3 is CASSDRGRQGDYGYTF. The DNA of the CDR3 is TGTGCCAGCAGTGATCGAGGACGACAGGGCGACTATGGCTACACCTTC. The chain joins TRBV6-1 to TRBJ1-2; TRBD1 aligns across 7 bases. The V and J ends lost 3 bases and 3 bases, in that order; junction bases with no gene match: 10. Germline V gives CDR1 MNHNS, CDR2 SASEGT. This CDR3 region has 16 residues.

The chain has TRBV2 and TRBJ2-2; no reliable D call. V shed 4 bases and J shed 2 bases, with 5 bases lying between them. This CDR3 comprises 13 residues. Looked up from germline, CDR1 is SNHLY and CDR2 is FYNNEI. This CDR3 reads CASSVLNTGELFF. In nucleotides, the CDR3 is TGTGCCAGCAGTGTACTAAACACCGGGGAGCTGTTTTTT. The full variable domain, in which reference TRBV2 and TRBJ2-2 provide the parts outside the CDR3, is EPEVTQTPSHQVTQMGQEVILRCVPISNHLYFYWYRQILGQKVEFLVSFYNNEISEKSEIFDDQFSVERPDGSNFTLKIRSTKLEDSAMYFCASSVLNTGELFFGEGSRLTVL.

This rearrangement joins TRBV4-1 to TRBJ2-4; 15 bases line up with TRBD2. CDR1 MGHRA and CDR2 YSYEKL come from the germline V gene. J was trimmed by 0 bases and V by 2 bases; bases with no gene match: 5. CDR3 length: 19 residues. The CDR3 here is CASSQPGLAGGKAKNIQYF. The CDR3 DNA follows: TGCGCCAGCAGCCAACCGGGACTAGCGGGGGGTAAAGCCAAAAACATTCAGTACTTC.

This rearrangement joins TRBV5-1 to TRBJ1-4; possibly TRBD1 for D (5 bases). The germline V gene encodes CDR1 SGHRS and CDR2 YFSETQ. V was trimmed by 3 bases and J by 6 bases, leaving 12 bases between them. The CDR3 runs 14 residues. Here the CDR3 reads CASSSGQAHEKLFF. CDR3 DNA: TGCGCCAGCAGCTCCGGACAAGCCCATGAAAAACTGTTTTTT.

The chain joins TRBV7-9 to TRBJ1-1; TRBD1 matches 11 bases. The J segment lost 4 bases and the V segment lost 0 bases, leaving 4 bases of the junction unmatched. Germline V gives CDR1 SEHNR, CDR2 FQNEAQ (reference sequence). CDR3 length equals 16 residues. The CDR3 loop reads CASSLAQGQGGTEAFF. DNA of the CDR3: TGTGCCAGCAGCTTAGCGCAGGGACAGGGGGGCACTGAAGCTTTCTTT.

The rearrangement uses TRBV28 and TRBJ2-7; 7 nucleotides agree with TRBD1. Germline CDR1 and CDR2: MDHEN and SYDVKM. Trimming at V came to 6 bases and at J to 2 bases, leaving 4 bases not matched to a gene. This CDR3 comprises 13 residues. The CDR3 sequence: CASRIGTAYEQYF. As DNA, the CDR3 is TGTGCCAGCAGAATCGGGACAGCCTACGAGCAGTACTTC.

The CDR3 loop is CASSWTGGPEAFF. The CDR3 region has the DNA TGCGCCAGCAGCTGGACAGGGGGCCCTGAAGCTTTCTTT. This chain connects TRBV5-1 to TRBJ1-1; the match to TRBD1 covers 11 bases. CDR1 SGHRS and CDR2 YFSETQ come from the germline V gene. The J segment lost 6 bases and the V segment lost 3 bases, leaving 1 base of the junction unmatched. The CDR3 spans 13 residues.

This rearrangement joins TRBV19 to TRBJ2-1; 7 bases are a match to TRBD2. The CDR3 is 15 residues long. Losses at the gene ends were 3 bases for V and 6 bases for J; bases not matched to a gene: 8. Germline-derived CDR1 and CDR2 are LNHDA and SQIVND (reference sequence). In DNA form, the CDR3 reads TGTGCCAGTAGTATTCGGGGCGGGAGTTCCAATGAGCAGTTCTTC. Its protein product is CASSIRGGSSNEQFF.